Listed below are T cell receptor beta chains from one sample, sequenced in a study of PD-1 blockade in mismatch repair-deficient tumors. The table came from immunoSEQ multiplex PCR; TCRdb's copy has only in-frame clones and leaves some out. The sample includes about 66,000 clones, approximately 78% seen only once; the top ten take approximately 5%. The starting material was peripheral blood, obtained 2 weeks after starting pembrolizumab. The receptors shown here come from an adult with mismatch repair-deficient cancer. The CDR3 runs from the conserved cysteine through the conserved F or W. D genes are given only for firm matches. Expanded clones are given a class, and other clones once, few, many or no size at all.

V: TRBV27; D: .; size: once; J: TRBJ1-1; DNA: TGTGCCAGCAGACTGGGAACTGAAGCTTTCTTT; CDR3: CASRLGTEAFF
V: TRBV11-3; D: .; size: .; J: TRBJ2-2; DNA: TGTGCCAGCAGCCGACGATCCTGGAACACCGGGGAGCTGTTTTTT; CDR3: CASSRRSWNTGELFF
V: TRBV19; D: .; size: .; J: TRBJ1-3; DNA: TGTGCCAGTAGTCCACAGTTAATCTTTGGAAACACCATATATTTT; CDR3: CASSPQLIFGNTIYF
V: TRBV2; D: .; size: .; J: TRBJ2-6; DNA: TGTGCCAGCAGTTTGGGGGACTCTGGGGCCAACGTCCTGACTTTC; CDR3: CASSLGDSGANVLTF
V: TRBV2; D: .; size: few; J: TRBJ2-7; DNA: TGTGCCAGCAGTGTGCGGGTCGAGCAGTACTTC; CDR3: CASSVRVEQYF
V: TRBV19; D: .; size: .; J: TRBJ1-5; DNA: TGTGCCAGTAGTAGGGGGGGAAGCAATCAGCCCCAGCATTTT; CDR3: CASSRGGSNQPQHF
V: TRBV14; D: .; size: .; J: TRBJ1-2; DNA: TGTGCCAGCACCCTAAGTCGGGGATATGGCTACACCTTC; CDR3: CASTLSRGYGYTF
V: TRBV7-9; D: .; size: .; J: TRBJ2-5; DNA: TGTGCCAGCAGCACCGGGACGGCGAAAGAGACCCAGTACTTC; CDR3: CASSTGTAKETQYF
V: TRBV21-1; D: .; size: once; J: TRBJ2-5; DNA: TGTGCCAGCCTCCGGACACTCCCTAGGCAAGAGACCCAGTACTTC; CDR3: CASLRTLPRQETQYF
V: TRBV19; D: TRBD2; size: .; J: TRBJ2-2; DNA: TGTGCCAGTAGTCCGACTAGCGGCCGATACACCGGGGAGCTGTTTTTT; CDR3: CASSPTSGRYTGELFF
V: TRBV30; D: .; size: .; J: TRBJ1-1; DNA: TGTGCCTGGAGTTACAACTTGAACACTGAAGCTTTCTTT; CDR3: CAWSYNLNTEAFF
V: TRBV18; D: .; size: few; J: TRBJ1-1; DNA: TGTGCCAGCTCACTTCAAACAGGGATGAACACTGAAGCTTTCTTT; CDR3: CASSLQTGMNTEAFF
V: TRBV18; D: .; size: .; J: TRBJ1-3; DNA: TGTGCCAGCTCACCACCGCTCGGACGGAACTCTGGAAACACCATATATTTT; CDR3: CASSPPLGRNSGNTIYF
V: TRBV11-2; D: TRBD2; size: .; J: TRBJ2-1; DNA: TGTGCCAGCAGCTTAAGTCCCTCTAGCGGGCGCCAGTTCTTC; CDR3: CASSLSPSSGRQFF
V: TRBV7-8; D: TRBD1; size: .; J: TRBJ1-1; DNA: TGTGCCAGCAGCTTAGCCCTACAGGGGGCGCGGGAGTACACTGAAGCTTTCTTT; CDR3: CASSLALQGAREYTEAFF
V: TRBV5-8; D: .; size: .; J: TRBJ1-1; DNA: TGTGCCAGCAGCTTGTGGAGGGGCACTGAAGCTTTCTTT; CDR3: CASSLWRGTEAFF
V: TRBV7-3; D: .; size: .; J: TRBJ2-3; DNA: TGTGCCAGCAGCTTAGGGGCGCGGGGTCCAACAGATACGCAGTATTTT; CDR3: CASSLGARGPTDTQYF
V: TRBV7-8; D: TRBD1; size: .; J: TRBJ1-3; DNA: TGTGCCAGCAGCCTCAACAGGGGGCTAGGAAACACCATATATTTT; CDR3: CASSLNRGLGNTIYF
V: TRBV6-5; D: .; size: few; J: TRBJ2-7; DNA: TGTGCCAGCAGTTATAGCGAGGGTTGGGACGAGCAGTACTTC; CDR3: CASSYSEGWDEQYF
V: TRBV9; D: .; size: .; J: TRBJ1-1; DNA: TGTGCCAGCACGCTCGGGGTGGGGGCGGGCGGCACTGAAGCTTTCTTT; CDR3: CASTLGVGAGGTEAFF
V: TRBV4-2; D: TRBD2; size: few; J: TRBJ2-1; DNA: TGTGCCAGCAGCCAAGAAGCTAGCGGGAGTTTTAATGAGCAGTTCTTC; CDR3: CASSQEASGSFNEQFF
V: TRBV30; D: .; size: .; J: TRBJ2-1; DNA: TGTGCCTGGAGTGCGAGGGGGGGCTACAATGAGCAGTTCTTC; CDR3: CAWSARGGYNEQFF
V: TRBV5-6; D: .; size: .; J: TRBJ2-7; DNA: TGTGCCAGCAGCTCCAGATCCTACGAGCAGTACTTC; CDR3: CASSSRSYEQYF
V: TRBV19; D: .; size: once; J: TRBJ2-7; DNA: TGTGCCAGTAGTATAGCCGTCGGGGAGGTCTACGAGCAGTACTTC; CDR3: CASSIAVGEVYEQYF
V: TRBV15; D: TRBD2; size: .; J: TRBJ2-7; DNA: TGTGCCACCAGCAGAGCCCTAGCGGGGTCCTACGAGCAGTACTTC; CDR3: CATSRALAGSYEQYF
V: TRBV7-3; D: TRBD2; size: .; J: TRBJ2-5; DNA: TGTGCCAGCAGCTTAGGGGGAGGGGAGACCCAGTACTTC; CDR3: CASSLGGGETQYF
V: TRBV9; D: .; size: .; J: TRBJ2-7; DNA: TGTGCCAGCAGCAGGGACCGATGGAGCTCCTACGAGCAGTACTTC; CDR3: CASSRDRWSSYEQYF
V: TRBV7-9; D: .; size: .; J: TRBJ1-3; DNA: TGTGCCAGCAGTAAAGGGCCATACACCATATATTTT; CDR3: CASSKGPYTIYF
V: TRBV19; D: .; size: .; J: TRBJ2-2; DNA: TGTGCCAGTAGTATAAGGGTCGACAGGAGGAACACCGGGGAGCTGTTTTTT; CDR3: CASSIRVDRRNTGELFF
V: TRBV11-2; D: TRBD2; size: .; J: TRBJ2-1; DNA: TGTGCCAGCAGCCGCGCGACCGGGAGGGCCCCCATCCACGTGCAGTTCTTC; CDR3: CASSRATGRAPIHVQFF
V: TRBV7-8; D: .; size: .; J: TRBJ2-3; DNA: TGTGCCAGCAGCTTAAAACTAGCCCCCACAGATACGCAGTATTTT; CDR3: CASSLKLAPTDTQYF
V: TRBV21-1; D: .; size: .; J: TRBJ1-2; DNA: TGTGCCAGCAGCAAAGAAAAGGCCAGGGAATATGGCTACACCTTC; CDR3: CASSKEKAREYGYTF
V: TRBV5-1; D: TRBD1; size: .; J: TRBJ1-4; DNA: TGCGCCAGCAGCGGACAGACAGGGACCCGTGAAAAACTGTTTTTT; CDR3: CASSGQTGTREKLFF
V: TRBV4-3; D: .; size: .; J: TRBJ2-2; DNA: TGCGCCAGCAGCCAAGTAAACGGGGAGCTGTTTTTT; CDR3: CASSQVNGELFF
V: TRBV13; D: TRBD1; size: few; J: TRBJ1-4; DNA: TGTGCCAGCAGCTTCCGGACAGGGGGCGATGAAAAACTGTTTTTT; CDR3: CASSFRTGGDEKLFF
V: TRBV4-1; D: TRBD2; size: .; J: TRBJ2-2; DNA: TGCGCCAGCAGCCAAGATGCTAGCGGGAGGGTGTACACCGGGGAGCTGTTTTTT; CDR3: CASSQDASGRVYTGELFF
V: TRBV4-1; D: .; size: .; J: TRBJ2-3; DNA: TGCGCCAGCAGCCCCGGCCGGCGGGGGCCGGCCTTGCCGCAGTATTTT; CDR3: CASSPGRRGPALPQYF
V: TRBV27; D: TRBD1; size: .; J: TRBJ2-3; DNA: TGTGCCAGCAGTTTAAACAGGGGCTGGTCAGATACGCAGTATTTT; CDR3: CASSLNRGWSDTQYF
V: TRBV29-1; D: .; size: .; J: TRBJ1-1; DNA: TGCAGCGTTGTGAGGACGAACACTGAAGCTTTCTTT; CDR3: CSVVRTNTEAFF
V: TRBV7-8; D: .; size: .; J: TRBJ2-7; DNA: TGTGCCAGCAGCTTAGGCCAGGGAGACGAGCAGTACTTC; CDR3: CASSLGQGDEQYF
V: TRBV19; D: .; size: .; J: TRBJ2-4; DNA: TGTGCCAGTAGTATTTATTCGGCGCGGGAAGGCAAAAACATTCAGTACTTC; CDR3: CASSIYSAREGKNIQYF
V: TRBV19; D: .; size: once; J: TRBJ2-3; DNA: TGTGCCAGTAGTATAGGAGCCCCGGGAAGATACGAGGTTAACACAGATACGCAGTATTTT; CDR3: CASSIGAPGRYEVNTDTQYF
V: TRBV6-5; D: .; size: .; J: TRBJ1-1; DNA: TGTGCCAGCAGCGGCCTACCTGGGGCGAACACTGAAGCTTTCTTT; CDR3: CASSGLPGANTEAFF
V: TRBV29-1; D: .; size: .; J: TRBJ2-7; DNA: TGCAGCGCCTACCATAGGGGAAAGGACGAGCAGTACTTC; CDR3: CSAYHRGKDEQYF
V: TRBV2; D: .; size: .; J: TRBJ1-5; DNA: TGTGCCAGCAGTGTACCGGCTAGCAATCAGCCCCAGCATTTT; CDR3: CASSVPASNQPQHF
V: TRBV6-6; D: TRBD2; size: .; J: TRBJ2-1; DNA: TGTGCCAGCAGTCCCGGGGGGGTGCGAGAGCAGTTCTTC; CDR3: CASSPGGVREQFF
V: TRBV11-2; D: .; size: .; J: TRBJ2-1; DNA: TGTGCCAGCAGCTTAGTACCCGGCCCCCCGAGCAATGAGCAGTTCTTC; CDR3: CASSLVPGPPSNEQFF
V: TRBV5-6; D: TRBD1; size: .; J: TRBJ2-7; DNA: TGTGCCAGCAGCCGTAAACCCGGGACAGGAGCCTACGAGCAGTACTTC; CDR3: CASSRKPGTGAYEQYF
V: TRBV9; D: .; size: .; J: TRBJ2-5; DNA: TGTGCCAGCAGCGTAGAGGACGGAGTATTTGCCAGGGGTCAAGAGACCCAGTACTTC; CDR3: CASSVEDGVFARGQETQYF